The rows below give T cell receptor beta chains drawn from one sample of a study of blood T cell repertoires in COVID-19. TCRdb's table, derived via immunoSEQ multiplex PCR, lists solely in-frame clones and lacks some. The sample carries around 64,000 clones, 75% to 85% recorded once. The sequencing input was peripheral blood. The receptor set was obtained from a human donor in a cohort sampled during active COVID-19. Both conserved end residues are part of each CDR3. Each record gives: J gene, D gene, clone size, V gene, CDR3 protein, CDR3 DNA. The D gene is left open where the match is weak. The size of a clone is reported for some rows only, either as once, few or many, or as a class for expanded clones.

TRBJ2-2	.	.	TRBV3-1/TRBV3-2	CASVAGTPSSTGELFF	TGTGCCAGCGTCGCCGGGACTCCTTCATCCACCGGGGAGCTGTTTTTT
TRBJ2-6	.	few	TRBV27	CASSLSWAAGANVLTF	TGTGCCAGCAGTTTATCGTGGGCAGCTGGGGCCAACGTCCTGACTTTC
TRBJ1-3	TRBD1	few	TRBV5-1	CASSSGQGARGNTIYF	TGCGCCAGCAGTTCGGGTCAGGGGGCGCGAGGAAACACCATATATTTT
TRBJ2-5	.	.	TRBV9	CASSYTGLSETQYF	TGTGCCAGCAGCTATACAGGCTTGTCAGAGACCCAGTACTTC
TRBJ1-6	.	.	TRBV7-2	CASSPQLSYNSPLHF	TGTGCCAGCAGCCCGCAACTCTCCTATAATTCACCCCTCCACTTT
TRBJ1-2	TRBD1	.	TRBV19	CASSEGTGRAYGYTF	TGTGCCAGTAGTGAGGGGACAGGACGGGCCTATGGCTACACCTTC
TRBJ2-1	TRBD2	.	TRBV7-2	CASRLAGGVEQFF	TGTGCCAGCAGACTAGCGGGGGGTGTTGAGCAGTTCTTC
TRBJ2-3	TRBD2	.	TRBV7-6	CASSLVAGQAGGDTQYF	TGTGCCAGCAGCTTAGTGGCCGGGCAAGCGGGGGGCGATACGCAGTATTTT
TRBJ1-5	TRBD1	.	TRBV19	CASSMGDRGINQPQHF	TGTGCCAGTAGTATGGGGGACAGGGGGATTAATCAGCCCCAGCATTTT
TRBJ1-4	.	.	TRBV9	CASSDRVPGKLFF	TGTGCCAGCAGCGATCGGGTACCGGGAAAACTGTTTTTT
TRBJ1-2	TRBD1	.	TRBV6-5	CASRWQGGGYTF	TGTGCCAGCAGGTGGCAGGGGGGTGGCTACACCTTC
TRBJ2-2	.	.	TRBV5-1	CASSKGQPGELFF	TGCGCCAGCAGCAAAGGACAGCCCGGGGAGCTGTTTTTT
TRBJ2-5	.	.	TRBV11-2	CASSPTSGQETQYF	TGTGCCAGCAGCCCAACGTCGGGACAAGAGACCCAGTACTTC
TRBJ2-3	.	.	TRBV6-6	CASRLTSTDTQYF	TGTGCCAGCAGACTGACAAGCACAGATACGCAGTATTTT
TRBJ2-6	.	.	TRBV19	CASSKKDTGWRANVLTF	TGTGCCAGTAGTAAGAAAGACACAGGGTGGAGGGCCAACGTCCTGACTTTC
TRBJ1-3	.	.	TRBV5-1	CASSSIPGHSGNTIYF	TGCGCCAGCAGCTCTATCCCGGGACACTCTGGAAACACCATATATTTT